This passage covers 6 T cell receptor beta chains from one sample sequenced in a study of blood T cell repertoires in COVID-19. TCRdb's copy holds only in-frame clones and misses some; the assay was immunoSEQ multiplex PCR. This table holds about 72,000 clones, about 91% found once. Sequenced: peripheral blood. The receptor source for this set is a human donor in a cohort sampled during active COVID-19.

For the CDR3, the DNA is TGCGCCAGCAGTGAAGGTGGACAGACTGAAGCTTTCTTT. It codes for CASSEGGQTEAFF. This chain uses TRBV10-2 with TRBJ1-1, with D maybe TRBD1 (6 bases). The CDR3 spans 13 residues. CDR1 and CDR2 (germline): WSHSY, SAAADI. V was cut by 3 bases and J by 5 bases, with 10 bases left in between.

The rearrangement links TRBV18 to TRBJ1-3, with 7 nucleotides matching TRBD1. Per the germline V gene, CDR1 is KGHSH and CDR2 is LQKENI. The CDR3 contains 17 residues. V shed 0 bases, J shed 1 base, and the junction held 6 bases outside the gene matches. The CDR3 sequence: CASSPPGQLTSGNTIYF. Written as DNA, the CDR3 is TGTGCCAGCTCACCACCGGGACAGCTCACTTCTGGAAACACCATATATTTT. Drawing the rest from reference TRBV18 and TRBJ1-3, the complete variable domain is NAGVMQNPRHLVRRRGQEARLRCSPMKGHSHVYWYRQLPEEGLKFMVYLQKENIIDESGMPKERFSAEFPKEGPSILRIQQVVRGDSAAYFCASSPPGQLTSGNTIYFGEGSWLTVV.

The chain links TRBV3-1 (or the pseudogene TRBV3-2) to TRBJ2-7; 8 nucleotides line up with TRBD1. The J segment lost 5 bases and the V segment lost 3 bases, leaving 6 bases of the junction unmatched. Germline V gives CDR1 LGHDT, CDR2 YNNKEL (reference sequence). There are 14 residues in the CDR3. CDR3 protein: CASSHPDRVHEQYF. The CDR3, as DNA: TGTGCCAGCAGCCACCCGGACAGGGTCCACGAGCAGTACTTC.

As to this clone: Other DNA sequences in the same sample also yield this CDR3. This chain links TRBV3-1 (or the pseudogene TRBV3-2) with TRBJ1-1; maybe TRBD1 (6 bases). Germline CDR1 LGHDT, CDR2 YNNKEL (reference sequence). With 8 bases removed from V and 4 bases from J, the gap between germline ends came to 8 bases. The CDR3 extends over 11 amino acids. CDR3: CASRGGTEAFF. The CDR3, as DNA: TGTGCCAGCCGAGGGGGCACTGAAGCTTTCTTT.

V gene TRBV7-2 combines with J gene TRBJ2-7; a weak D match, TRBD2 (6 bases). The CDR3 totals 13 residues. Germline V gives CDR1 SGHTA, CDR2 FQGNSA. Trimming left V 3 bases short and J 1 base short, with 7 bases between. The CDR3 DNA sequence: TGTGCCAGCAGCTTGGGACTGTCCTACGAGCAGTACTTC. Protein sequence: CASSLGLSYEQYF. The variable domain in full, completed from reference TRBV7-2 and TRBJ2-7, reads GAGVSQSPSNKVTEKGKDVELRCDPISGHTALYWYRQSLGQGLEFLIYFQGNSAPDKSGLPSDRFSAERTGGSVSTLTIQRTQQEDSAVYLCASSLGLSYEQYFGPGTRLTVT.

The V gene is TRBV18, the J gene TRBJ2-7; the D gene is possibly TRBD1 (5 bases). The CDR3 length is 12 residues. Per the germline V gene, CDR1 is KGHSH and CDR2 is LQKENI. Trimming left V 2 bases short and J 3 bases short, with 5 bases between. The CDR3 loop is CASSPGHYEQYF. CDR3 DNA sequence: TGTGCCAGCTCACCAGGACACTACGAGCAGTACTTC.